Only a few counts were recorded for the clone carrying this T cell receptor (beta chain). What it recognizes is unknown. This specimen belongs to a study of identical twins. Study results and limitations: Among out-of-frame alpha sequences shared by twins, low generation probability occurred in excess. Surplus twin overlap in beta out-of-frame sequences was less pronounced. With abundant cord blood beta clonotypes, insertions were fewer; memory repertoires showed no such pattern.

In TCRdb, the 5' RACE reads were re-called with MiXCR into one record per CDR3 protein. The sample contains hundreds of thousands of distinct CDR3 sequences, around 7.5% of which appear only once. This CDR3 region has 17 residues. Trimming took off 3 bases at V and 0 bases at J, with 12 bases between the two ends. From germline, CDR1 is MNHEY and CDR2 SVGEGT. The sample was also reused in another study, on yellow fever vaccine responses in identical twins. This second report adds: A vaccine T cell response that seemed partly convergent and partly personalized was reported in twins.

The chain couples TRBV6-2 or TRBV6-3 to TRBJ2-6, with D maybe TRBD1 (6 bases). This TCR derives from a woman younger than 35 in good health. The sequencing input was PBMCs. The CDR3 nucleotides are TGTGCCAGCAGTTATCGGACAGCTAGCTCTGGGGCCAACGTCCTGACTTTC. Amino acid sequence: CASSYRTASSGANVLTF.